Detailed here is one T cell receptor (beta chain). Its antigen is not known. Sampling of blood occurred at baseline, cycle 4 day 1, and cycle 7 day 1. Germline V lookup: CDR1 MDHEN, CDR2 SYDVKM. V was clipped by 7 bases and J by 5 bases; unmatched bases: 15. The CDR3 totals 17 residues. This entry comes from a study of OX40 agonist ivuxolimab in advanced cancers. Study-level background: Patients were treated with ivuxolimab, an agonistic anti-OX40 (CD134) antibody. Previous treatment with anti-PD-1, anti-PD-L1 or anti-CTLA-4 therapy was allowed; about 40% had received some.

Profiled with immunoSEQ multiplex PCR; TCRdb holds only in-frame clones, not every one. Among about 24,000 clones listed, approximately 80% were seen once. Study-wide points: In a subset of nonresponders, normalized T-cell clonal expansion was also low.

This chain joins TRBV28 and TRBJ1-5, with 9 bases fitting TRBD1. The sample was CD4+ or CD8+ T cells sorted from blood, taken in a trial of the OX40 agonist ivuxolimab. This TCR derives from an adult with an advanced solid tumor such as melanoma, head and neck, liver or kidney cancer. The CDR3 region is CASTLFGTGIRDQPQHF. The DNA of the CDR3 is TGTGCCAGCACCCTATTCGGGACAGGGATCAGGGATCAGCCCCAGCATTTT.